Presented here are 25 T cell receptor beta chains from one specimen sequenced in a study of post-analysis software for immune sequencing data. Carried by the TCR beta cDNA libraries were unique molecular identifiers. MiXCR was run by TCRdb on the PCR reads, yielding one entry per CDR3 protein. Among approximately 350,000 distinct CDR3 sequences listed, roughly 38% were seen once. Study-wide findings and caveats: About five TRBV segments were more frequent in patients than controls; TRBV5-6, TRBV5-1 and TRBV20-1 belonged to this group.

These receptors have no known antigen. The sequenced sample was blood. These TCRs come from a girl between 5 and 17 years old with multiple sclerosis.

The rearrangement links TRBV2 to TRBJ1-1; D remains ambiguous. This CDR3 contains 12 residues. V lost 4 bases and J 11 bases, leaving 14 bases between the germline ends. Germline loops: CDR1 SNHLY, CDR2 FYNNEI. CDR3 sequence reads: CASSAPGLGAFF. As DNA, the CDR3 is TGTGCCAGCAGTGCCCCGGGCCTAGGGGCTTTCTTT.

This clonotype was seen only a few times. The DNA for the CDR3 is TGTGCCAGCAGCACCGGCCCGAGGGATAATTCACCCCTCCACTTT. It codes for CASSTGPRDNSPLHF. The chain links TRBV7-3 to TRBJ1-6, with D hard to call. This CDR3 contains 15 residues. V lost 5 bases and J 5 bases, leaving 13 bases between the germline ends. CDR1 is SGHTA, CDR2 FQGTGA, per germline.

The chain combines TRBV3-1 with TRBJ1-5; 8 bases are a match to TRBD1. Germline lookup yields CDR1 LGHDT and CDR2 YNNKEL (reference sequence). V lost 3 bases, J lost 0 bases, and 10 bases stayed unmatched. This CDR3 region has 18 residues. The CDR3 spells CASSHGQGGVHSNQPQHF. DNA for the CDR3: TGTGCCAGCAGCCATGGACAGGGTGGCGTCCATAGCAATCAGCCCCAGCATTTT.

This chain uses TRBV11-2 with TRBJ2-7, with 10 bases lining up with TRBD2. There are 16 residues in the CDR3. CDR1 and CDR2 from the germline V gene are SGHAT and FQNNGV. Trimming cost V 4 bases and J 5 bases; bases outside gene matches: 11. The CDR3, as DNA: TGTGCCAGCAGCTCTTTTGGAGCGGGGGGGCCTGACGAGCAGTACTTC. Protein: CASSSFGAGGPDEQYF.

The rearrangement links TRBV9 to TRBJ2-2; weak D call: TRBD1 (5 bases). Germline V gene data show CDR1 as SGDLS and CDR2 as YYNGEE. The CDR3 contains 14 residues. Deletions cut 4 bases from V and 7 bases from J, with 14 bases between. The CDR3 sequence: CASSPWQGDGELFF. CDR3 DNA sequence: TGTGCCAGCAGCCCCTGGCAGGGTGACGGGGAGCTGTTTTTT.

The chain carries TRBV2 and TRBJ2-4, with D uncertain. The CDR3 loop spans 14 amino acids. Per germline, CDR1 SNHLY and CDR2 FYNNEI. The V gene lost 3 bases and the J gene lost 0 bases, with 6 bases spanning the gap. The CDR3 DNA sequence: TGTGCCAGCAGTGAGGAGACAGCCAAAAACATTCAGTACTTC. Its protein product is CASSEETAKNIQYF.

The chain employs TRBV12-3 or TRBV12-4 and TRBJ1-6; no clear D. CDR3 length equals 14 residues. Deletions cut 8 bases from V and 6 bases from J, with 14 bases between. The CDR3 nucleotides are TGTGCCAGCGGCCGGACTGCAGCTAATTCACCCCTCCACTTT. It is translated as CASGRTAANSPLHF.

The chain joins TRBV20-1 to TRBJ1-4; tentative D call: TRBD1 (5 bases). CDR1 is DFQATT and CDR2 is SNEGSKA in the germline V gene (reference sequence). V was pared by 0 bases and J by 7 bases, with 12 bases between. The CDR3 runs 14 residues. CDR3 bases: TGCAGTGCTAGAGATACCCAGGGAGGTGAAAAACTGTTTTTT. Protein sequence: CSARDTQGGEKLFF.

In its sample, this clonotype was seen a few times. At one end the junction does not follow the germline gene, possibly because of a read error. The V call is TRBV12-3 or TRBV12-4, the J call TRBJ2-1; 8 bases line up with TRBD2. CDR3 length equals 14 residues. CDR3 in amino acids: CASSLAGPSSEQFF. CDR3 nucleotides: TGTGCCAGCAGCTTAGCGGGGCCAAGTAGTGAGCAGTTCTTC.

In DNA, the CDR3 is TGCAGTGCCGTTAAGCCGGACGGCGCTAATGAAAAACTGTTTTTT. As protein: CSAVKPDGANEKLFF. The V call is TRBV20-1, the J call TRBJ1-4, with D uncertain. Germline lookup yields CDR1 DFQATT and CDR2 SNEGSKA (reference sequence). Deletions cut 6 bases from V and 3 bases from J, with 17 bases between. The CDR3 spans 15 residues.

This clonotype was counted a few times. The chain couples TRBV25-1 to TRBJ2-1; either TRBD1 or TRBD2 may supply D (5 bases each). Trimming pared 3 bases from V and 7 bases from J, leaving 19 bases between. This CDR3 is built from 16 residues. Germline CDR1 reads MGHDK; CDR2 reads SYGVNS. The CDR3 nucleotides read TGTGCCAGCAGTGACCCGGGCAGGGAGAATTGGAATGAGCAGTTCTTC. Its translation is CASSDPGRENWNEQFF. The entire variable domain, with the rest obtained from reference TRBV25-1 and TRBJ2-1, is as follows: EADIYQTPRYLVIGTGKKITLECSQTMGHDKMYWYQQDPGMELHLIHYSYGVNSTEKGDLSSESTVSRIRTEHFPLTLESARPSHTSQYLCASSDPGRENWNEQFFGPGTRLTVL.

The J gene is TRBJ2-4, the V gene TRBV5-1; TRBD1 matches at 10 bases. The germline CDR1 and CDR2 sequences are SGHRS and YFSETQ. The length of the CDR3 is 14 residues. The ends lost 3 bases at V and 6 bases at J; junction bases unmatched: 3. DNA of the CDR3: TGCGCCAGCAGCTCGACAGGGGGCGGAAACATTCAGTACTTC. Protein product: CASSSTGGGNIQYF.

V and J are TRBV24-1 and TRBJ2-5; no reliable D call. The V end was cut by 0 bases, the J end by 5 bases, with 18 bases between. Germline V gives CDR1 KGHDR, CDR2 SFDVKD. The CDR3 spans 17 residues. This CDR3 reads CATSDLNKASGRETQYF. The CDR3 DNA reads TGTGCCACCAGTGATTTGAACAAGGCTTCAGGTCGGGAGACCCAGTACTTC.

This clonotype was detected only a few times. This sequence joins TRBV6-5 and TRBJ1-1; D is ambiguous. Germline values: CDR1 MNHEY, CDR2 SVGAGI. The CDR3 covers 13 residues. The V end lost 2 bases, the J end lost 6 bases, and 10 bases lay between the germline ends. The CDR3 coding sequence is TGTGCCAGCAGTTACCGGGGTTTCGCTGAAGCTTTCTTT. This codes for CASSYRGFAEAFF.

This rearrangement joins TRBV7-9 to TRBJ2-7, with TRBD1 matching over 8 bases. This CDR3 has 15 amino acids. The germline V gene has CDR1 SEHNR and CDR2 FQNEAQ (reference sequence). Trimming cost V 5 bases and J 6 bases; bases outside gene matches: 12. CDR3 sequence (DNA): TGTGCCAGCAGCCCTCTGGGACAGGAGGAAGGCGAGCAGTACTTC. It specifies CASSPLGQEEGEQYF.

This clonotype showed up many times. The chain employs TRBV14 and TRBJ2-3; 8 bases align to TRBD2. The V segment lost 4 bases and the J segment 5 bases; nucleotides outside the gene matches: 8. Per the germline V gene, CDR1 is SGHDN and CDR2 is FVKESK. CDR3 size: 15 residues. The CDR3 nucleotides read TGTGCCAGCAGCCCGGGCGGGGGGCACGGAGATACGCAGTATTTT. It specifies CASSPGGGHGDTQYF.

This clonotype occurred a few times. CDR3 bases: TGCAGCGTTGAAGGACAGGGCATTAGCTACACCTTC. Protein product: CSVEGQGISYTF. The chain links TRBV29-1 to TRBJ1-2, with 7 bases matching TRBD1. V was clipped by 1 base and J by 9 bases; unmatched bases: 5. CDR3 length: 12 amino acids. Per germline, CDR1 SQVTM and CDR2 ANQGSEA.

This clonotype has just a few counts. This chain links TRBV5-5 with TRBJ1-2, with 8 bases matching TRBD1. Germline V gives CDR1 SGHKS, CDR2 YYEKEE (reference sequence). The CDR3 has 17 residues. J gave up 6 bases and V 3 bases, and 16 bases lay outside the gene matches. DNA for the CDR3: TGTGCCAGCAGCTCTCGAACCCAGGGGGCGGGGTATGATGGCTACACCTTC. Encoded protein: CASSSRTQGAGYDGYTF.

For this clonotype: Its ends do not fully match the called genes, so a read error is possible. The chain uses TRBV5-1 and TRBJ2-5; 11 bases are shared with TRBD1. The J call may be incorrect, as the DNA end agrees better with TRBJ2-7. The CDR3 runs 14 residues. The germline V gene has CDR1 SGHRS and CDR2 YFSETQ. This CDR3 reads CARSSGTGGSEQYF. In DNA, the CDR3 is TGCGCCCGCAGTTCCGGGACAGGGGGATCCGAGCAGTACTTC.

The genes are TRBV3-1 and TRBJ2-1; no definite D call. The CDR3 runs to 13 residues. V was clipped by 5 bases and J by 6 bases, with 11 bases between them. CDR1 is LGHDT and CDR2 is YNNKEL in the germline V gene (reference sequence). The CDR3 loop is CASSTAHGNEQFF. CDR3 nucleotides: TGTGCCAGCAGCACGGCCCACGGCAATGAGCAGTTCTTC.

This clonotype was recorded a few times. The chain carries TRBV9 and TRBJ2-7; TRBD2 aligns across 13 bases. This CDR3 region has 15 residues. Trimming cost V 4 bases and J 3 bases; bases outside gene matches: 4. Germline V gene lookup returns CDR1 SGDLS and CDR2 YYNGEE. DNA of the CDR3: TGTGCCAGCAGCATGGGACTAGCGGGGATCTACGAGCAGTACTTC. The encoded protein is CASSMGLAGIYEQYF.

This chain links TRBV20-1 with TRBJ2-7; D possibly corresponds to TRBD1 (6 bases). Trimming stripped 5 bases from V and 3 bases from J, with 14 bases between. Looked up from germline, CDR1 is DFQATT and CDR2 is SNEGSKA (reference sequence). The CDR3 is made up of 13 amino acids. CDR3 amino acids: CSALERGIYEQYF. For the CDR3, the DNA is TGCAGTGCTCTGGAGAGGGGGATCTACGAGCAGTACTTC.

This sequence joins TRBV3-1 and TRBJ2-1; 12 nucleotides match TRBD1. The germline V gene has CDR1 LGHDT and CDR2 YNNKEL (reference sequence). The CDR3 is 16 amino acids. Unmatched junction bases numbered 10, after V lost 4 bases and J lost 9 bases. The CDR3 region has the DNA TGTGCCAGCAGCCCTCAGATCGGGACAGGGGGCAGTGAGCAGTTCTTC. The encoded protein is CASSPQIGTGGSEQFF.

This clonotype was picked up a small number of times. V and J are TRBV4-1 and TRBJ2-1; D assignment may be TRBD1 or TRBD2 (5 bases each). V was clipped by 2 bases and J by 3 bases, with 17 bases between them. The CDR3 loop spans 17 amino acids. Germline lookup yields CDR1 MGHRA and CDR2 YSYEKL. CDR3: CASSQTKGPTYYNEQFF. The CDR3 coding sequence is TGCGCCAGCAGCCAAACTAAGGGACCAACTTACTACAATGAGCAGTTCTTC.

The CDR3 DNA is TGCAGCGTTGTCAGGGGCGCGTGGGAGCAGTACTTC. This gives the protein CSVVRGAWEQYF. This chain connects TRBV29-1 to TRBJ2-7, with a weak D call TRBD1 (6 bases). The CDR3 sequence is 12 residues long. V lost 4 bases and J lost 7, with 14 bases in between. CDR1 is SQVTM, CDR2 ANQGSEA, per germline.